The clone carrying this T cell receptor (beta chain) has just one count. The CDR3 has 15 residues. Germline loops: CDR1 SGHNT, CDR2 YYREEE (reference sequence). The V gene lost 4 bases and the J gene lost 0 bases, with 12 bases spanning the gap. These data come from a study of technical replicates of blood from several donors. The data were produced by immunoSEQ multiplex PCR, yet TCRdb's version contains in-frame clones alone and is incomplete. The data contain about 61,000 clones, approximately 97% of them singletons. The chain recombines TRBV5-4 with TRBJ2-3, with D perhaps matching TRBD1 (6 bases). The sequence was collected from a human donor in good health. The sequenced material came from T cells isolated from PBMCs. The CDR3: CASSHGQTSTDTQYF. In DNA, the CDR3 is TGTGCCAGCAGCCATGGACAGACTAGCACAGATACGCAGTATTTT.